These 15 T cell receptor beta chains came from one sample sequenced in a study of cytomegalovirus exposure and HLA in healthy donors. The PCR employed 60 Vbeta primers together with 13 Jbeta primers. Assay: immunoSEQ multiplex PCR; the TCRdb copy retains only in-frame clones and omits some. Found here are 140,000 to 150,000 clones, about 80% of them singletons; the top ten hold 4.5%. The sequencing sample was made of PBMCs. The source is a man aged 35-49 years in good health and CMV-seronegative.

Note on this clone: This specimen includes other DNA sequences encoding the same CDR3. The chain employs TRBV29-1 and TRBJ2-7, with D tentatively TRBD1 (6 bases). The CDR3 is 13 amino acids. V gave up 4 bases and J gave up 2 bases, with 12 bases separating them. Germline V gene sequence: CDR1 SQVTM, CDR2 ANQGSEA. The CDR3 spells CSVVPGQTYEQYF. The CDR3 nucleotides read TGCAGCGTTGTCCCCGGACAGACCTACGAGCAGTACTTC.

This rearrangement joins TRBV13 to TRBJ1-5, with 7 bases that match TRBD1. Germline CDR1 PRHDT, CDR2 FYEKMQ (reference sequence). Trimming removed 5 bases from V and 4 bases from J; junction bases left unmatched: 8. The CDR3 loop spans 15 amino acids. CDR3 in DNA: TGTGCCAGCAGCCGAAGGGACAGACCTAATCAGCCCCAGCATTTT. This sequence encodes CASSRRDRPNQPQHF.

V gene TRBV6-5 combines with J gene TRBJ2-3, with a possible D match to TRBD2 (5 bases). The CDR3 spans 15 residues. CDR1 is MNHEY, CDR2 SVGAGI, per germline. Trimming shortened V by 0 bases and J by 2 bases, and 9 bases separated the two germline ends. The CDR3 coding sequence is TGTGCCAGCAGTTACTCGGTGGGAGCCACAGATACGCAGTATTTT. Its protein product is CASSYSVGATDTQYF.

For the CDR3, the DNA is TGTGCCACCCCTGACAGGGGAAAGCAGTATTTT. Its protein is CATPDRGKQYF. The chain is built from TRBV27 and TRBJ2-3, with 8 positions matching TRBD1. Germline V gene lookup returns CDR1 MNHEY and CDR2 SMNVEV (reference sequence). The CDR3 loop spans 11 amino acids. Unmatched junction bases numbered 8, after V lost 10 bases and J lost 11 bases.

This sequence joins TRBV19 and TRBJ2-1, with TRBD1 identical over 9 bases. The CDR3 loop spans 13 amino acids. The V gene end was trimmed by 7 bases and the J gene end by 9 bases; junction bases not matched to a gene: 7. Germline V CDR1 and CDR2: LNHDA, SQIVND (reference sequence). CDR3 DNA: TGTGCCAGTAACCCACAGGGGGCGGGTGAGCAGTTCTTC. Its protein is CASNPQGAGEQFF.

Here the CDR3 DNA reads TGTGCCAGCAGCCAAGCGGGGGGGTTAACAGATACGCAGTATTTT. Its translation: CASSQAGGLTDTQYF. V gene TRBV6-6 combines with J gene TRBJ2-3; 10 positions match TRBD2. The CDR3 contains 15 residues. Germline V lookup: CDR1 MNHNY, CDR2 SVGAGI (reference sequence). Germline trimming cut 6 bases from V and 3 bases from J; bases unmatched to any gene: 6.

The chain carries TRBV9 and TRBJ2-5; TRBD2 agrees at 8 bases. Germline CDR1 SGDLS, CDR2 YYNGEE. CDR3 length: 15 residues. The J segment lost 4 bases and the V segment lost 0 bases, leaving 5 bases of the junction unmatched. The CDR3 nucleotides are TGTGCCAGCAGCGTAGCTGGGACTAGTGGAGAGACCCAGTACTTC. Residues: CASSVAGTSGETQYF.

This clone came up a few times. The V gene is TRBV21-1, the J gene TRBJ2-5; the listed D gene, TRBD2, was not tested against the DNA. TRBV21-1 is listed as a pseudogene. This CDR3 region has 17 residues. CDR3 in amino acids: CASSKRPSGLAYETQYF. Here the CDR3 DNA reads TGTGCCAGCAGCAAACGGCCCTCGGGACTAGCTTACGAGACCCAGTACTTC.

The genes are TRBV18 and TRBJ2-3; 7 bases align to TRBD1. Germline assignment: CDR1 KGHSH and CDR2 LQKENI. The CDR3 spans 16 residues. The trim removed 0 bases at V and 2 bases at J, leaving 5 bases unmatched. CDR3: CASSPPGTALTDTQYF. The CDR3 coding sequence is TGTGCCAGCTCACCACCCGGGACAGCCCTCACAGATACGCAGTATTTT.

This chain uses TRBV5-1 with TRBJ1-1, with D unresolved. CDR1 is SGHRS and CDR2 is YFSETQ in the germline V gene. The CDR3 is 13 residues long. V gave up 4 bases and J gave up 0 bases, with 7 bases separating them. The CDR3 sequence: CASSQDMNTEAFF. DNA of the CDR3: TGCGCCAGCAGCCAAGACATGAACACTGAAGCTTTCTTT.

A few counts support this clone. The chain carries TRBV4-1 and TRBJ1-4, with a possible D match to TRBD1 (5 bases). Trimming stripped 3 bases from V and 8 bases from J, with 19 bases between. CDR1 and CDR2 (germline): MGHRA, YSYEKL. The CDR3 sequence is 16 residues long. CDR3 amino acids: CASSQSTGGWVEKLFF. For the CDR3, the DNA is TGCGCCAGCAGCCAGAGTACGGGGGGATGGGTCGAAAAACTGTTTTTT.

CDR3 amino acids: CASSLRGWGGSDTQYF. The CDR3 DNA reads as TGTGCCAGCAGCCTCCGGGGGTGGGGGGGGTCAGATACGCAGTATTTT. The rearrangement links TRBV11-2 to TRBJ2-3, with 7 bases matching TRBD2. V dropped 5 bases and J dropped 4; count of bases not matched to a gene: 12. Germline CDR1 is SGHAT and CDR2 is FQNNGV. The CDR3 runs to 16 residues.

This clone was recorded once. The gene calls are TRBV19 and TRBJ1-5; D might be TRBD1 (6 bases). Germline V lookup: CDR1 LNHDA, CDR2 SQIVND (reference sequence). Between the trimmed V and J ends, which lost 8 bases and 7 bases, there was a span of 15 bases. The CDR3 has 13 amino acids. The CDR3 DNA is TGTGCCAGTTCGGACAGAGTGGCCCAGCCCCAGCATTTT. Protein sequence: CASSDRVAQPQHF. Together with reference TRBV19 and TRBJ1-5, the CDR3 gives the full variable domain: DGGITQSPKYLFRKEGQNVTLSCEQNLNHDAMYWYRQDPGQGLRLIYYSQIVNDFQKGDIAEGYSVSREKKESFPLTVTSAQKNPTAFYLCASSDRVAQPQHFGDGTRLSIL.

CDR3 sequence reads: CASRPTGGANSPLHF. DNA for the CDR3: TGTGCCAGCAGACCGACAGGGGGTGCCAATTCACCCCTCCACTTT. The V call is TRBV28, the J call TRBJ1-6; 9 bases line up with TRBD1. Germline lookup yields CDR1 MDHEN and CDR2 SYDVKM. This CDR3 region has 15 residues. The V segment lost 6 bases and the J segment 7 bases; nucleotides outside the gene matches: 7.

A note on this clone: Compared with germline, one end of the junction differs, possibly owing to a read error. The chain couples TRBV2 to TRBJ2-6; 7 positions match TRBD1. The CDR3 length is 14 residues. Germline V lookup: CDR1 SNHLY, CDR2 FYNNEI. CDR3 DNA: TGTGCCAGCAGTGAATGGCAGGGGGTCAACGTCCTGACTTTC. It codes for CASSEWQGVNVLTF.